The 18 T cell receptor beta chains presented below share a single source sample, sequenced in a study of blood T cell repertoires in COVID-19. Measured with immunoSEQ multiplex PCR; TCRdb has only the in-frame clones, and not every one. In the table there are 250,000 to 400,000 clones, roughly 90% of which are singletons. The source material was peripheral blood. The receptors derive from a woman aged 25 to 45 with COVID-19, enrolled during active disease.

V usage is TRBV15 and J usage is TRBJ2-7, with 8 bases that match TRBD1. Germline CDR1 is LNHNV and CDR2 is YYDKDF (reference sequence). There are 15 residues in the CDR3. Germline trimming cut 3 bases from V and 4 bases from J; bases unmatched to any gene: 8. The CDR3, as DNA: TGTGCCACCAGCAGCACCATTCGGGACAGGTACGAGCAGTACTTC. Translation gives CATSSTIRDRYEQYF.

The CDR3 loop reads CAWRVGLVSGEQYF. The DNA of the CDR3 is TGTGCCTGGAGGGTCGGACTGGTTTCGGGGGAGCAGTACTTC. The chain uses TRBV30 and TRBJ2-7, with D tentatively TRBD2 (5 bases). This CDR3 is built from 14 residues. The V and J ends lost 3 bases and 7 bases respectively, with 19 bases between them. In germline, CDR1 is GTSNPN, CDR2 SVGIG (reference sequence).

The gene calls are TRBV18 and TRBJ2-5, with 13 bases fitting TRBD2. The CDR3 totals 17 residues. Germline CDR1 is KGHSH and CDR2 is LQKENI. The V segment lost 3 bases and the J segment 2 bases; nucleotides outside the gene matches: 6. CDR3 amino acids: CASSPRGLAGRQETQYF. In DNA, the CDR3 is TGTGCCAGCTCACCGAGGGGACTAGCGGGGCGGCAAGAGACCCAGTACTTC.

This clone came up a few times. The chain combines TRBV27 with TRBJ1-4; possibly TRBD1 for D (5 bases). The CDR3 extends over 15 amino acids. Germline V lookup: CDR1 MNHEY, CDR2 SMNVEV (reference sequence). Trimming took off 6 bases at V and 5 bases at J, with 16 bases between the two ends. CDR3 nucleotides: TGTGCCAGCAGCTCACGGACACTGCGAAATGAAAAACTGTTTTTT. Its protein is CASSSRTLRNEKLFF. Full variable domain (missing parts from reference TRBV27 and TRBJ1-4): EAQVTQNPRYLITVTGKKLTVTCSQNMNHEYMSWYRQDPGLGLRQIYYSMNVEVTDKGDVPEGYKVSRKEKRNFPLILESPSPNQTSLYFCASSSRTLRNEKLFFGSGTQLSVL.

The chain combines TRBV30 with TRBJ1-5; possible D gene TRBD1, 5 bases. CDR1 is GTSNPN and CDR2 is SVGIG in the germline V gene (reference sequence). The CDR3 loop spans 13 amino acids. The V end lost 1 base, the J end lost 7 bases, and 11 bases lay between the germline ends. The CDR3 DNA reads as TGTGCCTGGAGTGACCAGGGCGGCCAGCCCCAGCATTTT. This encodes CAWSDQGGQPQHF.

The CDR3 DNA follows: TGTGCCAGCAGCTCGTCCGGGACTAGCGGGAGCTACGAGCAGTACTTC. Its protein is CASSSSGTSGSYEQYF. This chain links TRBV7-8 with TRBJ2-7; TRBD2 agrees at 14 bases. The CDR3 has 16 residues. Germline trimming cut 4 bases from V and 3 bases from J; bases unmatched to any gene: 5. CDR1 is SGHVS, CDR2 FQNEAQ, per germline.

The chain is built from TRBV10-3 and TRBJ2-3; 13 bases align to TRBD2. The V gene's germline CDR1 is ENHRY and CDR2 SYGVKD. Trimming removed 3 bases from V and 0 bases from J; junction bases left unmatched: 9. This CDR3 region has 19 residues. For the CDR3, the DNA is TGTGCCATCAGTGATTCCGGGACTAGCGGGGTACCTAGCACAGATACGCAGTATTTT. Amino acid sequence: CAISDSGTSGVPSTDTQYF.

The CDR3: CASRGGTSGDQETQYF. CDR3 sequence (DNA): TGTGCCAGTAGGGGGGGGACTAGCGGAGACCAAGAGACCCAGTACTTC. V and J are TRBV19 and TRBJ2-5; TRBD2 aligns across 11 bases. Germline V gene sequence: CDR1 LNHDA, CDR2 SQIVND (reference sequence). CDR3 length: 16 amino acids. Trimming cost V 6 bases and J 0 bases; bases outside gene matches: 6. Full variable domain (outside the CDR3, taken from reference TRBV19 and TRBJ2-5): DGGITQSPKYLFRKEGQNVTLSCEQNLNHDAMYWYRQDPGQGLRLIYYSQIVNDFQKGDIAEGYSVSREKKESFPLTVTSAQKNPTAFYLCASRGGTSGDQETQYFGPGTRLLVL.

The chain recombines TRBV10-3 with TRBJ2-3; TRBD2 aligns across 8 bases. The CDR3 is 17 amino acids. V lost 0 bases, J lost 0 bases, and 5 bases stayed unmatched. Germline CDR1 is ENHRY and CDR2 is SYGVKD. CDR3 DNA sequence: TGTGCCATCAGTGAGTCTACGGGAGGGTTTAGCACAGATACGCAGTATTTT. Protein product: CAISESTGGFSTDTQYF.

The chain links TRBV24-1 to TRBJ2-1; TRBD2 matches 7 bases. The CDR3 loop spans 16 amino acids. From germline, CDR1 is KGHDR and CDR2 SFDVKD. Trimming cost V 4 bases and J 2 bases; bases outside gene matches: 7. CDR3 sequence: CATSDSSGIPYNEQFF. DNA of the CDR3: TGTGCCACCAGTGACTCCAGCGGGATCCCCTACAATGAGCAGTTCTTC.

This clone occurred a few times. J is TRBJ2-1 and V is TRBV7-3; 8 nucleotides match TRBD2. With V trimmed by 5 bases and J by 0 bases, 21 bases remained unmatched. The CDR3 spans 21 residues. Germline V gene sequence: CDR1 SGHTA, CDR2 FQGTGA. The CDR3 sequence: CASSPSYLAGRGKSSYNEQFF. CDR3 sequence (DNA): TGTGCCAGCAGCCCTTCTTATCTAGCGGGCCGGGGGAAAAGCTCCTACAATGAGCAGTTCTTC.

J is TRBJ1-5 and V is TRBV13; 10 bases line up with TRBD1. With V trimmed by 3 bases and J by 5 bases, 1 base remained unmatched. Germline CDR1 PRHDT, CDR2 FYEKMQ (reference sequence). CDR3 length equals 14 residues. In nucleotides, the CDR3 is TGTGCCAGCAGCTTGGGGACAGGGGATCAGCCCCAGCATTTT. Residues: CASSLGTGDQPQHF.

The rearrangement links TRBV27 to TRBJ2-3, with a possible D match to TRBD2 (6 bases). There are 13 residues in the CDR3. The V and J ends lost 0 bases and 10 bases respectively, with 11 bases between them. The germline V gene encodes CDR1 MNHEY and CDR2 SMNVEV (reference sequence). The CDR3 sequence: CASSLSIGDSQYF. As DNA, the CDR3 is TGTGCCAGCAGTTTATCGATTGGGGACTCGCAGTATTTT.

This chain links TRBV4-1 with TRBJ1-5; the D gene is possibly TRBD1 (5 bases). V was clipped by 4 bases and J by 3 bases, with 13 bases between them. The CDR3 totals 15 residues. In germline, CDR1 is MGHRA, CDR2 YSYEKL. The CDR3 reads CASSPAGGPNQPQHF. The CDR3 DNA is TGCGCCAGCAGCCCAGCGGGGGGACCCAATCAGCCCCAGCATTTT.

This clone was seen a single time. The chain has TRBV5-1 and TRBJ2-3; 11 bases match TRBD2. Germline loops: CDR1 SGHRS, CDR2 YFSETQ. The CDR3 consists of 16 residues. V lost 4 bases and J lost 3; bases outside the gene matches: 7. CDR3 loop: CASSPGLAVYTDTQYF. The CDR3 DNA follows: TGCGCCAGCAGCCCGGGACTAGCGGTGTATACAGATACGCAGTATTTT.

The chain joins TRBV24-1 to TRBJ2-5; tentative D call: TRBD1 (7 bases). Trimming removed 0 bases from V and 5 bases from J, with 12 bases in between. This CDR3 has 15 amino acids. From germline, CDR1 is KGHDR and CDR2 SFDVKD. CDR3 sequence reads: CATSDLPGGLETQYF. CDR3 bases: TGTGCCACCAGTGATTTGCCAGGGGGGTTGGAGACCCAGTACTTC.

This chain joins TRBV7-9 and TRBJ2-2, with D possibly TRBD2 on 5 matching bases. This CDR3 has 15 residues. The germline CDR1 and CDR2 sequences are SEHNR and FQNEAQ (reference sequence). Trimming pared 1 base from V and 6 bases from J, leaving 12 bases between. The CDR3 reads CASSLERSGPGELFF. As DNA, the CDR3 is TGTGCCAGCAGCTTAGAGCGCAGCGGACCCGGGGAGCTGTTTTTT.

The V call is TRBV5-1, the J call TRBJ1-4; a possible D gene is TRBD1 (5 bases). V was shortened by 0 bases and J by 6 bases, with 12 bases between the two germline ends. Germline-derived CDR1 and CDR2 are SGHRS and YFSETQ. The CDR3 is 15 amino acids. CDR3 sequence: CASSLVTGTYEKLFF. CDR3 in DNA: TGCGCCAGCAGCTTGGTGACCGGGACTTATGAAAAACTGTTTTTT.